This record looks at one TCR beta chain sequence and its context. The antigen is unknown. The data were obtained in a study of blood T cells in healthy people across ages. The germline V gene has CDR1 SGHDT and CDR2 YYEEEE. This CDR3 is 17 amino acids long. V lost 3 bases, J lost 0 bases, and 16 bases lay in between. Donation came from healthy Caucasian individuals in Russia who were aged roughly 6 to 95. Next came a second PCR, run for about 7 to 12 cycles, which used a sample-barcoded 5' primer along with a J-beta primer mix. TCRdb independently ran MiXCR on the 5' RACE reads; one entry per CDR3 protein. The table lists about 1.1 million distinct CDR3 sequences, 30% to 40% of them singletons. Study-wide points: Roughly linear age-related decline in beta diversity appeared, significant by age around 40. The unsorted PBMCs prevented any conclusive comparison of naive versus antigen-experienced cells.

Material: blood. The V call is TRBV5-6, the J call TRBJ2-1, with a possible D match to TRBD1 (6 bases). This clonotype was obtained from a man between 18 and 29 years old in good health. The CDR3 DNA is TGTGCCAGCAGCTCACGACAGGCGAAGAGCTCCTACAATGAGCAGTTCTTC. Translated: CASSSRQAKSSYNEQFF.